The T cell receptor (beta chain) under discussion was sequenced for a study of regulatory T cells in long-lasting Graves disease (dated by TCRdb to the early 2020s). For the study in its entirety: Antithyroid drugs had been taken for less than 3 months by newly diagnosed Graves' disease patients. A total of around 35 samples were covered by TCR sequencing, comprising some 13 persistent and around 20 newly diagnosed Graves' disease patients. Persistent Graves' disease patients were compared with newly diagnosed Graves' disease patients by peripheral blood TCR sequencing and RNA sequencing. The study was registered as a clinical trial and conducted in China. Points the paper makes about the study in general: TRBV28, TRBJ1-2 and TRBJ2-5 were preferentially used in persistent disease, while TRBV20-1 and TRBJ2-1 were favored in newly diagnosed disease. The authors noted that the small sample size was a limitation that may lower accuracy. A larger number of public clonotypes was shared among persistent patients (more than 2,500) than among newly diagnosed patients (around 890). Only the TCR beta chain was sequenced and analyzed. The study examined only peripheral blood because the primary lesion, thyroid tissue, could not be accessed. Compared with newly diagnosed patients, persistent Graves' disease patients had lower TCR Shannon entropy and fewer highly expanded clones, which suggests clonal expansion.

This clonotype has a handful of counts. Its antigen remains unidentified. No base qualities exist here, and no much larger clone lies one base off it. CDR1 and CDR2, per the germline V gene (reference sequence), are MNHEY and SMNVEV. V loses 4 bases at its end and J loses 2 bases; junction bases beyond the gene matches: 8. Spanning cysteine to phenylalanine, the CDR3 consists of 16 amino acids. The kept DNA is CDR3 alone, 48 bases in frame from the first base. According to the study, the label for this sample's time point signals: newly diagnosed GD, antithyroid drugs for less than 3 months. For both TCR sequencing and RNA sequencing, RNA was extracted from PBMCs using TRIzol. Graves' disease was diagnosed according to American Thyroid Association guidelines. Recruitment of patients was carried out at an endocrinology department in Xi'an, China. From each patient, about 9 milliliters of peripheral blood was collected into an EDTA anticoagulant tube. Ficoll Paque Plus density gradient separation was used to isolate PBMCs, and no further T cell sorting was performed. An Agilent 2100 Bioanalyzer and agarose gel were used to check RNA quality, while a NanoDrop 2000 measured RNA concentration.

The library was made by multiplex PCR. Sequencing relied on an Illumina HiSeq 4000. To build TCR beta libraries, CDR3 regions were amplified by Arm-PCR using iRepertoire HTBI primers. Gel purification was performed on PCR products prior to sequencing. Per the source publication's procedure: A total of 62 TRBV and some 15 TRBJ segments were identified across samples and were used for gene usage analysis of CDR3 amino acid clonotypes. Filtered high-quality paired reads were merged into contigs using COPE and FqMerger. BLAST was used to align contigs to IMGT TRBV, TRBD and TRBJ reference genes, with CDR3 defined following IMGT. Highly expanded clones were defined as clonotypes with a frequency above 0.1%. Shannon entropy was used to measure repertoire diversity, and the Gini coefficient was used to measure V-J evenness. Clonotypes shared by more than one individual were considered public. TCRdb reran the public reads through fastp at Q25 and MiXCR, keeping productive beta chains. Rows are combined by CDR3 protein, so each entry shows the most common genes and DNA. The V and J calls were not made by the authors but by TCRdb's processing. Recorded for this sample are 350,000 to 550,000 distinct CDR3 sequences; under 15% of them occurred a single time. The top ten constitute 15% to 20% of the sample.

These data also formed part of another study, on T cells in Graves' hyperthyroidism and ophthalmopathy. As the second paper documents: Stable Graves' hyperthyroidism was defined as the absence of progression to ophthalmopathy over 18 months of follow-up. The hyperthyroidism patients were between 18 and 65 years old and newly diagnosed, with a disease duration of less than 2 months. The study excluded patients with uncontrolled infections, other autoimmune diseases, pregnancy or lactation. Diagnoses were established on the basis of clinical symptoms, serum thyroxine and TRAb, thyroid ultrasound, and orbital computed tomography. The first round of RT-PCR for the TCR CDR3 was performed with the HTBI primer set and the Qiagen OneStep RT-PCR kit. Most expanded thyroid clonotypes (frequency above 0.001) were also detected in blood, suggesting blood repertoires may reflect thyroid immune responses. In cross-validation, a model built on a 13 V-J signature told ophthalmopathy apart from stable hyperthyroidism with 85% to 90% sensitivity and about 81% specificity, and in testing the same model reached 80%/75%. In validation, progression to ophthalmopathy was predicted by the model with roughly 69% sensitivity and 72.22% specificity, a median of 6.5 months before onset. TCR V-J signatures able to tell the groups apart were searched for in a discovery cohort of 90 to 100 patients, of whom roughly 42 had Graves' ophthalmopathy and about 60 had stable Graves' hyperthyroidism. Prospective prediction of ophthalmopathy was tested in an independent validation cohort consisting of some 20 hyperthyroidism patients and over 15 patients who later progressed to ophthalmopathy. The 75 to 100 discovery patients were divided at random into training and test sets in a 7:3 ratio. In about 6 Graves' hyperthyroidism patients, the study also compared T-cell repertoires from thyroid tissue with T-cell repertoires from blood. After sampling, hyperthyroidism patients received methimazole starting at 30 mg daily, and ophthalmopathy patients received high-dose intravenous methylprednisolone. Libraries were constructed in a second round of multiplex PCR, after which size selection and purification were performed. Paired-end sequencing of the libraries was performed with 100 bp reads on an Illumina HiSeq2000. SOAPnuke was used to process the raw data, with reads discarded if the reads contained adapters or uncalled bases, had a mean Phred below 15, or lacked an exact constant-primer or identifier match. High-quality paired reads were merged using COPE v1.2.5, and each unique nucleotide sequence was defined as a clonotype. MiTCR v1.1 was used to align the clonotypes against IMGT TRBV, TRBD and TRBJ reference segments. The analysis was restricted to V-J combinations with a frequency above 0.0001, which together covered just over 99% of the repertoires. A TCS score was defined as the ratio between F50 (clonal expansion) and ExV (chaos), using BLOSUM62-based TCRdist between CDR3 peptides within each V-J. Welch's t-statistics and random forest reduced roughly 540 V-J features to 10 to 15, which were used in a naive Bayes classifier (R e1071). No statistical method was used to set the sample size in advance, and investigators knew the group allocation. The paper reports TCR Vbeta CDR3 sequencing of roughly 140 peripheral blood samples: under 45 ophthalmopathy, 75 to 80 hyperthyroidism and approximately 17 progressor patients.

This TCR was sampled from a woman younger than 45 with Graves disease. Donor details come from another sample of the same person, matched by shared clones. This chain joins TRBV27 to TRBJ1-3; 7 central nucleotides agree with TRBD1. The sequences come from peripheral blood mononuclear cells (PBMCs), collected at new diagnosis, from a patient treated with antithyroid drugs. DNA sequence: TGTGCCAGCAGTTCCCTCAGGGGGGGAACTGGAAACACCATATATTTT. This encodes CASSSLRGGTGNTIYF.